This record covers a single T cell receptor beta chain. What it binds is unknown. Second-dose groups at about 4 or about 12 weeks were pooled. The sample originates from a study of T cell responses to AZD1222 COVID-19 vaccine. Study-level results: A reported finding is that nearly half of spike-specific TCRs target unmutated variant regions. There were mostly white British donors and more females than males, and clonal diversity was possibly underestimated. Seropositive AZD1222 recipients at baseline numbered only five or six.

The CDR3 totals 16 residues. V was clipped by 2 bases and J by 0 bases, with 12 bases between them. Germline V gene lookup returns CDR1 SGDLS and CDR2 YYNGEE. Sequencing used immunoSEQ multiplex PCR; TCRdb keeps in-frame clones, though not all of them. The sample yields fewer than 150,000 clones, approximately 90% seen once. This chain connects TRBV9 to TRBJ1-5; D possibly corresponds to TRBD1 (5 bases). The sample here was peripheral blood, taken 28 days after the second AZD1222 dose. This TCR was sampled from an adult who received the AZD1222 COVID-19 vaccine. CDR3 sequence: CASSVGTGNSNQPQHF. In nucleotides, the CDR3 is TGTGCCAGCAGCGTCGGGACGGGCAATAGCAATCAGCCCCAGCATTTT.